The rows below give T cell receptor beta chains drawn from one sample of a study of T cell responses to AZD1222 COVID-19 vaccine. Clones were read by immunoSEQ multiplex PCR, and TCRdb kept only the in-frame ones, dropping some. The table has over 100,000 clones, about nine tenths seen once. The sequencing here drew on peripheral blood, taken on day 0 of AZD1222 vaccination. The origin of the receptors is an adult in good health. Both conserved end residues are part of each CDR3. The D gene is left open where the match is weak. Some rows have no size entry. The others give once, few or many, or a class for an expanded clone.

>TRBD1|TRBV24-1|TRBJ1-1|-
CATSESRTGGSEAFF
TGTGCCACCAGTGAATCTCGGACAGGGGGCTCTGAAGCTTTCTTT
>-|TRBV7-2|TRBJ1-5|-
CASSLVSNQPQHF
TGTGCCAGCAGCTTAGTGAGCAATCAGCCCCAGCATTTT
>TRBD1|TRBV7-6|TRBJ1-2|few
CASSLGQGLRGGYTF
TGTGCCAGCAGCTTGGGACAGGGGTTAAGAGGGGGCTACACCTTC
>-|TRBV5-1|TRBJ2-3|-
CASSSGTPEDTQYF
TGCGCCAGCAGCTCGGGGACTCCCGAGGATACGCAGTATTTT
>-|TRBV20-1|TRBJ2-7|-
CSARDHYEQYF
TGCAGTGCTAGAGATCACTACGAGCAGTACTTC
>-|TRBV2|TRBJ1-4|-
CASSASGGANEKLFF
TGTGCCAGCAGTGCGTCGGGGGGGGCTAATGAAAAACTGTTTTTT
>TRBD1|TRBV6-1|TRBJ1-2|once
CASTLPGTGRDGYTF
TGTGCCAGCACCCTCCCCGGGACAGGGAGGGATGGCTACACCTTC
>-|TRBV7-2|TRBJ2-3|-
CASSLGRLTDTQYF
TGTGCCAGCAGCTTAGGGAGGCTCACGGATACGCAGTATTTT
>TRBD2|TRBV20-1|TRBJ2-7|-
CSASWTSGNLYEQYF
TGCAGTGCTAGTTGGACTAGCGGGAACCTCTACGAGCAGTACTTC
>-|TRBV19|TRBJ1-2|-
CASSLDRDYTF
TGTGCCAGTAGTCTTGACAGAGACTACACCTTC
>-|TRBV11-2|TRBJ1-1|-
CASSLDGRNTEAFF
TGTGCCAGCAGCTTAGATGGGAGAAACACTGAAGCTTTCTTT